A selection of T cell receptor beta chains follows, all from one sample in a study of T-cell reconstitution after alpha-beta-depleted transplantation in children. TCRdb fed the PCR reads into MiXCR, producing one record per CDR3 protein. The sample holds more than 400,000 distinct CDR3 sequences, 11% seen once. This specimen consisted of PBMCs, mostly from graft donor cells, obtained 180 days after TCRalphabeta/CD19-depleted stem cell transplant. These receptors all stem from a female patient between 2 and 10 years old who had a stem cell transplant for aplastic anemia, so the T cells may come from the graft donor. Each CDR3 is given with its conserved first and last residue. Fields, in order: D gene, clone size, V gene, J gene, CDR3 DNA, CDR3 protein. A D gene is named only where the DNA matches it firmly. Clone size is shown for a subset of rows, as once, few, many or a class of expanded clone.

D gene: TRBD1
clone size: few
V gene: TRBV6-1
J gene: TRBJ2-7
CDR3 DNA: TGTGCCAGCAACCCGGGACAGGGGGGCCAAATGCCCTACGAGCAGTACTTC
CDR3 protein: CASNPGQGGQMPYEQYF

D gene: .
clone size: few
V gene: TRBV29-1
J gene: TRBJ2-7
CDR3 DNA: TGCAGCGTCGCGAGGCAAGGGCCCGAGCAGTACTTC
CDR3 protein: CSVARQGPEQYF

D gene: TRBD1
clone size: few
V gene: TRBV20-1
J gene: TRBJ2-2
CDR3 DNA: TGCAGTGCTAGCCGGACAGGGGGTTGGACCGGGGAGCTGTTTTTT
CDR3 protein: CSASRTGGWTGELFF

D gene: TRBD1
clone size: .
V gene: TRBV20-1
J gene: TRBJ1-3
CDR3 DNA: TGCAGTGCTAGGGGGACAGGGAAAGCCGGAAACACCATATATTTT
CDR3 protein: CSARGTGKAGNTIYF

D gene: TRBD2
clone size: few
V gene: TRBV19
J gene: TRBJ2-3
CDR3 DNA: TGTGCCAGTAGTAACCCGGGACTAGCGGGCCTGTTAACTAGCACAGATACGCAGTATTTT
CDR3 protein: CASSNPGLAGLLTSTDTQYF

D gene: .
clone size: .
V gene: TRBV15
J gene: TRBJ1-1
CDR3 DNA: TGTGCCACCAGCAATCCCAACAGGGAAGGTGGTGAAGCTTTCTTT
CDR3 protein: CATSNPNREGGEAFF

D gene: TRBD1
clone size: many
V gene: TRBV29-1
J gene: TRBJ2-3
CDR3 DNA: TGCAGCGGCTCCCTTAGGGACAGGGGAACAGATACGCAGTATTTT
CDR3 protein: CSGSLRDRGTDTQYF

D gene: .
clone size: .
V gene: TRBV15
J gene: TRBJ1-1
CDR3 DNA: TGTGCCACCAGCAGAGATCTTCAAGTCGGGCAGGGCACTGCAGCTTTCTTT
CDR3 protein: CATSRDLQVGQGTAAFF

D gene: .
clone size: .
V gene: TRBV11-2
J gene: TRBJ2-1
CDR3 DNA: TGTGCCAGCAGCCCAGTCGGGGGACCCACCAACAATGAGCAGTTCTTC
CDR3 protein: CASSPVGGPTNNEQFF

D gene: TRBD2
clone size: .
V gene: TRBV20-1
J gene: TRBJ2-2
CDR3 DNA: TGCAGTGCTAGAGGACTGTCTTTTGCGGGAGGTCTAGGCACCGGGGAGCTGTTTTTT
CDR3 protein: CSARGLSFAGGLGTGELFF

D gene: .
clone size: .
V gene: TRBV15
J gene: TRBJ2-4
CDR3 DNA: TGTGCCACCAGCACCAACTGGGGTACCGGGGACATTCAGTACTTC
CDR3 protein: CATSTNWGTGDIQYF

D gene: TRBD1
clone size: .
V gene: TRBV7-2
J gene: TRBJ2-1
CDR3 DNA: TGTGCCAGCGGACAGGGGGCTTGGAATGAGCAGTTCTTC
CDR3 protein: CASGQGAWNEQFF

D gene: .
clone size: few
V gene: TRBV29-1
J gene: TRBJ1-2
CDR3 DNA: TGCAGCGCCCTCAGAAGCCTTAACTATGGCTACACCTTC
CDR3 protein: CSALRSLNYGYTF

D gene: .
clone size: .
V gene: TRBV7-9
J gene: TRBJ2-7
CDR3 DNA: TGTGCCAGCAGTGCGACCACAGGAACCGTCGAGCAGTACTTC
CDR3 protein: CASSATTGTVEQYF

D gene: .
clone size: .
V gene: TRBV4-2
J gene: TRBJ2-7
CDR3 DNA: TGTGCCAGCAGCCAACAGGTCTACTACGAGCAGTACTTC
CDR3 protein: CASSQQVYYEQYF

D gene: .
clone size: few
V gene: TRBV27
J gene: TRBJ1-5
CDR3 DNA: TGTGCCAGCAGTTTATTCGGAAATCAGCCCCAGCATTTT
CDR3 protein: CASSLFGNQPQHF

D gene: .
clone size: .
V gene: TRBV5-1
J gene: TRBJ2-2
CDR3 DNA: TGCGCCAGCAGCTTGGAACGGCGGAACACCGGGGAGCTGTTTTTT
CDR3 protein: CASSLERRNTGELFF

D gene: .
clone size: .
V gene: TRBV19
J gene: TRBJ2-4
CDR3 DNA: TGTGCCAGTAGTACTAAGGGTCCCCAAAACATTCAGTACTTC
CDR3 protein: CASSTKGPQNIQYF

D gene: TRBD2
clone size: few
V gene: TRBV12-3/TRBV12-4
J gene: TRBJ2-1
CDR3 DNA: TGTGCCAGCAGCTCCCCCCCAGCGGGAGGGGCGAATGAGCAGTTCTTC
CDR3 protein: CASSSPPAGGANEQFF

D gene: .
clone size: .
V gene: TRBV12-3/TRBV12-4
J gene: TRBJ1-3
CDR3 DNA: TGTGCCAGCAGTTTTGGTTGGTCGCCGGGACCACCTGGAAACACCATATATTTT
CDR3 protein: CASSFGWSPGPPGNTIYF

D gene: .
clone size: .
V gene: TRBV4-2
J gene: TRBJ2-2
CDR3 DNA: TGTGCCAGCAGCCAAGGTCCGCTCTTAAGCGGGGAGCTGTTTTTT
CDR3 protein: CASSQGPLLSGELFF

D gene: TRBD2
clone size: .
V gene: TRBV28
J gene: TRBJ2-6
CDR3 DNA: TGTGCCAGCAAGGCGGGAGCTGGGGCCAACGTCCTGACTTTC
CDR3 protein: CASKAGAGANVLTF

D gene: .
clone size: .
V gene: TRBV11-2
J gene: TRBJ1-4
CDR3 DNA: TGTGCCAGCAGCCCCTGGACAGCACCTAATGAAAAACTGTTTTTT
CDR3 protein: CASSPWTAPNEKLFF

D gene: TRBD1
clone size: .
V gene: TRBV6-1
J gene: TRBJ2-1
CDR3 DNA: TGTGCCAGCCGGGACAGAGCCAACTACAATGAGCAGTTCTTC
CDR3 protein: CASRDRANYNEQFF

D gene: .
clone size: .
V gene: TRBV7-2
J gene: TRBJ2-3
CDR3 DNA: TGTGCCAGCAGCTTAGCGCGGAAAGGCACAGATACGCAGTATTTT
CDR3 protein: CASSLARKGTDTQYF

D gene: TRBD1
clone size: many
V gene: TRBV4-2
J gene: TRBJ2-7
CDR3 DNA: TGTGCCAGCAGCCAACTCACTTTTGGACAGGGGGCGTCTAGCGGATCCTACGAGCAGTACTTC
CDR3 protein: CASSQLTFGQGASSGSYEQYF

D gene: .
clone size: few
V gene: TRBV12-3/TRBV12-4
J gene: TRBJ2-3
CDR3 DNA: TGTGCCAGCAGTTCGAGACAGGATACAGATACGCAGTATTTT
CDR3 protein: CASSSRQDTDTQYF

D gene: .
clone size: few
V gene: TRBV12-3/TRBV12-4
J gene: TRBJ1-2
CDR3 DNA: TGTGCCAGCAGTTTAACTGAAGGCTTGGGCTACACCTTC
CDR3 protein: CASSLTEGLGYTF

D gene: .
clone size: few
V gene: TRBV4-3
J gene: TRBJ1-1
CDR3 DNA: TGCGCCAGCAGCCAAGCGGACAGTTTGGAAAACACTGAAGCTTTCTTT
CDR3 protein: CASSQADSLENTEAFF

D gene: TRBD2
clone size: few
V gene: TRBV19
J gene: TRBJ2-3
CDR3 DNA: TGTGCCAGTAGTATAGCGGCTAGCGGGAGTTATACGCAGTATTTT
CDR3 protein: CASSIAASGSYTQYF

D gene: TRBD1
clone size: few
V gene: TRBV10-3
J gene: TRBJ2-1
CDR3 DNA: TGTGCCATCAGTGGTGACAGGGCCTACAATGAGCAGTTCTTC
CDR3 protein: CAISGDRAYNEQFF

D gene: TRBD2
clone size: many
V gene: TRBV7-2
J gene: TRBJ2-1
CDR3 DNA: TGTGCCAGCAGCCCCAGACTAGCGGGAGGGCCCTACAATGAGCAGTTCTTC
CDR3 protein: CASSPRLAGGPYNEQFF

D gene: .
clone size: few
V gene: TRBV7-9
J gene: TRBJ2-1
CDR3 DNA: TGTGCCAGCAGCTTAGTTTCTAGCGGACCAGGGGGTGAGCAGTTCTTC
CDR3 protein: CASSLVSSGPGGEQFF

D gene: TRBD1
clone size: many
V gene: TRBV24-1
J gene: TRBJ2-1
CDR3 DNA: TGTGCCACCAGTGACCGACAGGGGCCACACTACAATGAGCAGTTCTTC
CDR3 protein: CATSDRQGPHYNEQFF

D gene: .
clone size: .
V gene: TRBV29-1
J gene: TRBJ2-6
CDR3 DNA: TGCAGCGTCCGGGGCGTTTCTGGGGCCAACGTCCTGACTTTC
CDR3 protein: CSVRGVSGANVLTF

D gene: TRBD2
clone size: few
V gene: TRBV12-3/TRBV12-4
J gene: TRBJ2-1
CDR3 DNA: TGTGCCAGCATCTCTAGGGGACTAGCGGGAGCTGGTGAGCAGTTCTTC
CDR3 protein: CASISRGLAGAGEQFF

D gene: TRBD2
clone size: few
V gene: TRBV7-8
J gene: TRBJ2-1
CDR3 DNA: TGTGCCAGCAATTCAGGGGTAGCGGGAGTTAATGAGCAGTTCTTC
CDR3 protein: CASNSGVAGVNEQFF

D gene: .
clone size: .
V gene: TRBV24-1
J gene: TRBJ2-1
CDR3 DNA: TGTGCCACCAGTGATTTACAGGGAGTTAACAATGAGCAGTTCTTC
CDR3 protein: CATSDLQGVNNEQFF